A selection of T cell receptor beta chains follows, all from one sample in a study of CD4 T cells in relation to SARS-CoV-2 and coronaviruses. Clones were read by immunoSEQ multiplex PCR, and TCRdb kept only the in-frame ones, dropping some. The sample records 60,000 or so clones, 94% being singletons. The specimen was naive CD4+ T cells from PBMCs. All receptors come from a human donor in good health. The CDR3 runs from the conserved cysteine through the conserved F or W. Each record gives: J gene, V gene, clone size, D gene, CDR3 protein, CDR3 DNA. A D gene is named only where the DNA matches it firmly. Clone size is stated in some rows and not others, as once, few, many or a class when expanded.

J: TRBJ2-1; V: TRBV19; size: NA; D: NA; CDR3: CASSIVIFGSYNEQFF; DNA: TGTGCCAGTAGTATAGTAATCTTTGGCTCCTACAATGAGCAGTTCTTC
J: TRBJ1-3; V: TRBV28; size: once; D: NA; CDR3: CASSLYGPLASGNTIYF; DNA: TGTGCCAGCAGTTTATATGGGCCATTGGCCTCTGGAAACACCATATATTTT
J: TRBJ1-5; V: TRBV7-2; size: once; D: NA; CDR3: CASSLATNQPQHF; DNA: TGTGCCAGCAGCTTAGCTACCAATCAGCCCCAGCATTTT
J: TRBJ1-6; V: TRBV10-1; size: NA; D: NA; CDR3: CASRENSPLHF; DNA: TGCGCCAGCAGGGAGAATTCACCCCTCCACTTT
J: TRBJ2-7; V: TRBV7-9; size: NA; D: NA; CDR3: CASSLPETGLYEQYF; DNA: TGTGCCAGCAGCCTACCCGAGACAGGCTTGTACGAGCAGTACTTC
J: TRBJ2-6; V: TRBV27; size: NA; D: TRBD1; CDR3: CASSSLDRSSGANVLTF; DNA: TGTGCCAGCAGTTCATTGGACAGGAGTTCTGGGGCCAACGTCCTGACTTTC
J: TRBJ1-1; V: TRBV29-1; size: NA; D: TRBD1; CDR3: CSVIRTGNTEAFF; DNA: TGCAGCGTTATACGGACAGGGAACACTGAAGCTTTCTTT
J: TRBJ2-3; V: TRBV6-4; size: once; D: NA; CDR3: CASSDWKGGSTDTQYF; DNA: TGTGCCAGCAGTGACTGGAAGGGGGGGTCGACAGATACGCAGTATTTT
J: TRBJ2-5; V: TRBV4-1; size: NA; D: NA; CDR3: CASREQAWSPQETQYF; DNA: TGCGCCAGCAGAGAGCAAGCTTGGTCCCCCCAAGAGACCCAGTACTTC
J: TRBJ2-4; V: TRBV6-5; size: NA; D: NA; CDR3: CASRTPQPTNIQYF; DNA: TGTGCCAGCAGAACGCCCCAACCAACTAACATTCAGTACTTC
J: TRBJ1-2; V: TRBV6-5; size: NA; D: NA; CDR3: CASSSGRGFAF; DNA: TGTGCCAGCAGTTCGGGCAGGGGATTTGCCTTC
J: TRBJ2-1; V: TRBV29-1; size: NA; D: TRBD2; CDR3: CSATGTSGNNEQFF; DNA: TGCAGCGCCACCGGGACTAGCGGGAACAATGAGCAGTTCTTC
J: TRBJ2-2; V: TRBV18; size: NA; D: TRBD2; CDR3: CASSPPLKGLAGETIGELFF; DNA: TGTGCCAGCTCACCACCTCTGAAAGGACTAGCGGGAGAAACGATCGGGGAGCTGTTTTTT
J: TRBJ2-7; V: TRBV12-3/TRBV12-4; size: NA; D: TRBD1; CDR3: CASSYRGREQYF; DNA: TGTGCCAGCAGTTACAGGGGGCGTGAGCAGTACTTC
J: TRBJ1-5; V: TRBV19; size: NA; D: NA; CDR3: CASSIDLTGFQPQHF; DNA: TGTGCCAGTAGTATAGATCTCACAGGGTTTCAGCCCCAGCATTTT
J: TRBJ2-1; V: TRBV7-9; size: once; D: NA; CDR3: CASSNYEQFF; DNA: TGTGCCAGCAGTAATTATGAGCAGTTCTTC
J: TRBJ1-1; V: TRBV5-5; size: NA; D: NA; CDR3: CASSPRTLTSTEAFF; DNA: TGTGCCAGCAGCCCGCGGACACTGACGAGCACTGAAGCTTTCTTT
J: TRBJ2-5; V: TRBV11-2; size: NA; D: TRBD2; CDR3: CASRSGLAFQETQYF; DNA: TGTGCCAGCAGATCGGGACTAGCGTTCCAAGAGACCCAGTACTTC
J: TRBJ2-1; V: TRBV28; size: NA; D: NA; CDR3: CASRSDRRQVPYNEQFF; DNA: TGTGCCAGCAGAAGTGACCGGAGGCAGGTTCCCTACAATGAGCAGTTCTTC
J: TRBJ2-7; V: TRBV7-3; size: once; D: TRBD2; CDR3: CASSPHELLAGSSYEQYF; DNA: TGTGCCAGCAGCCCGCACGAATTACTAGCGGGAAGCTCCTACGAGCAGTACTTC
J: TRBJ2-7; V: TRBV5-1; size: few; D: NA; CDR3: CASSLTGTSYEQYF; DNA: TGCGCCAGCAGCTTGACCGGGACAAGCTACGAGCAGTACTTC
J: TRBJ2-5; V: TRBV5-1; size: NA; D: TRBD2; CDR3: CASSFGTSGPRETQYF; DNA: TGCGCCAGCAGCTTCGGGACTAGCGGGCCTAGGGAGACCCAGTACTTC
J: TRBJ2-2; V: TRBV7-3; size: NA; D: NA; CDR3: CASSRSGTTGELFF; DNA: TGTGCCAGCAGCAGATCCGGGACTACCGGGGAGCTGTTTTTT
J: TRBJ1-1; V: TRBV7-8; size: NA; D: TRBD1; CDR3: CASSLTPGGGRNTEAFF; DNA: TGTGCCAGCAGCTTAACGCCAGGGGGAGGACGGAACACTGAAGCTTTCTTT
J: TRBJ2-3; V: TRBV3-1/TRBV3-2; size: few; D: NA; CDR3: CASSQEGAGGPSTDTQYF; DNA: TGTGCCAGCAGCCAAGAGGGCGCAGGGGGGCCTAGCACAGATACGCAGTATTTT
J: TRBJ2-3; V: TRBV19; size: NA; D: TRBD2; CDR3: CASRSLAGGTADTQYF; DNA: TGTGCCAGTAGATCTCTAGCGGGAGGTACCGCAGATACGCAGTATTTT